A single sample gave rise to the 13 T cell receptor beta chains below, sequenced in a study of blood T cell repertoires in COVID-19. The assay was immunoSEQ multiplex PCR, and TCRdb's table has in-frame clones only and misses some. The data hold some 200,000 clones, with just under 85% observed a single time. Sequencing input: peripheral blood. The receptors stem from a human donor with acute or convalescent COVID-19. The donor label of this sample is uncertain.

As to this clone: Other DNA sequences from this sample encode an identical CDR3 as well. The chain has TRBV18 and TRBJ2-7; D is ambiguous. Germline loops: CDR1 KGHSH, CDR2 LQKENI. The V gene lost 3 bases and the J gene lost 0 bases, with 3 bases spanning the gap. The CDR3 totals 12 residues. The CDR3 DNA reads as TGTGCCAGCTCACCGAGCTCCTACGAGCAGTACTTC. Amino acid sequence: CASSPSSYEQYF.

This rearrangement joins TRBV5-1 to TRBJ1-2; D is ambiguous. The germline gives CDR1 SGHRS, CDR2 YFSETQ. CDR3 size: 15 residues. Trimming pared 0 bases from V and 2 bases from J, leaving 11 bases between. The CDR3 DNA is TGCGCCAGCAGCTTGGATTCAGGCCCCAACTATGGCTACACCTTC. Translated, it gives CASSLDSGPNYGYTF.

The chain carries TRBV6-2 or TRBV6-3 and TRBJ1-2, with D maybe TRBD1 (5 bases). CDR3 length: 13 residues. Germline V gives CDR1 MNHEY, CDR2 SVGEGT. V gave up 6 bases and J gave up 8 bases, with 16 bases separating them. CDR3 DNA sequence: TGTGCCAGCAGCTCGTCAGGGCTAGGAGGCTACACCTTC. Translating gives CASSSSGLGGYTF.

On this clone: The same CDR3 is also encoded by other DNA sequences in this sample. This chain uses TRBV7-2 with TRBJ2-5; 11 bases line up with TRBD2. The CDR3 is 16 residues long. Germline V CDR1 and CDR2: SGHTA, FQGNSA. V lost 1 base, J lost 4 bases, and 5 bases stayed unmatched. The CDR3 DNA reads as TGTGCCAGCAGCTTAGGCACTAGCGGGAGCGGAGAGACCCAGTACTTC. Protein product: CASSLGTSGSGETQYF.

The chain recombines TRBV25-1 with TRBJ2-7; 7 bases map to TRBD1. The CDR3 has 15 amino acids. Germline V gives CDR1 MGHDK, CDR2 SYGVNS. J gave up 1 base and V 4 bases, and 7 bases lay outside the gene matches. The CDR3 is CASSAHGDRSYEQYF. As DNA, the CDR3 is TGTGCCAGCAGTGCCCATGGGGACAGATCCTACGAGCAGTACTTC.

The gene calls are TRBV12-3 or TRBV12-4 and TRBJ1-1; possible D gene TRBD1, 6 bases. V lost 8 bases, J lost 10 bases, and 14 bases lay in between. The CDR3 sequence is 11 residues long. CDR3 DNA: TGTGCCAGCCAGTGGGCAGGGGCAGCTTTCTTT. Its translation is CASQWAGAAFF.

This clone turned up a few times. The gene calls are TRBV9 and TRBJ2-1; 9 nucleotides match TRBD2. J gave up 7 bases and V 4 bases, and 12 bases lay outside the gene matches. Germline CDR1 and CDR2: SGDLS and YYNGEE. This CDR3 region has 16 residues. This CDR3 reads CASSSRAGGPSNEQFF. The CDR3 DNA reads TGTGCCAGCAGCTCCCGGGCGGGAGGGCCCTCAAATGAGCAGTTCTTC.

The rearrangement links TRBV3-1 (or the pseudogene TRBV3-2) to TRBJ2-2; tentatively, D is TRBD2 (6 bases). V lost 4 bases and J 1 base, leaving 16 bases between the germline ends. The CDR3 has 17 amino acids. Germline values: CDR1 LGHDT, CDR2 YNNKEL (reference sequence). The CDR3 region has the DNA TGTGCCAGCAGCCTTCCTGGAGGTAGCGGGAACACCGGGGAGCTGTTTTTT. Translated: CASSLPGGSGNTGELFF.

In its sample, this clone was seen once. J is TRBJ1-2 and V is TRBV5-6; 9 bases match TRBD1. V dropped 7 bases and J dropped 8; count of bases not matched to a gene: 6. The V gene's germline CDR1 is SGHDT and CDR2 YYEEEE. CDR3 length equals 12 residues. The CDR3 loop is CASQQGAGGYTF. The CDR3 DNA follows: TGTGCCAGCCAACAGGGGGCTGGCGGCTACACCTTC.

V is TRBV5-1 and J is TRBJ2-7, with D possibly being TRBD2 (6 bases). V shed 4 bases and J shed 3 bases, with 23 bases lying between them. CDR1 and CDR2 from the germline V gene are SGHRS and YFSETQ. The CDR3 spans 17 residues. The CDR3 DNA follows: TGCGCCAGCAGCACCATTCCCGCTTCTAGCGCCTTCTACGAGCAGTACTTC. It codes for CASSTIPASSAFYEQYF.

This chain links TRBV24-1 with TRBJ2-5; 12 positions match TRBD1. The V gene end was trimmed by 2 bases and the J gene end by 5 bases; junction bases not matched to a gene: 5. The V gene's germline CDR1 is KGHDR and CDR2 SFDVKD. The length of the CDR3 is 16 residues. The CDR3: CATSDWDRGLGETQYF. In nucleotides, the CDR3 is TGTGCCACCAGTGATTGGGACAGGGGGCTAGGGGAGACCCAGTACTTC.

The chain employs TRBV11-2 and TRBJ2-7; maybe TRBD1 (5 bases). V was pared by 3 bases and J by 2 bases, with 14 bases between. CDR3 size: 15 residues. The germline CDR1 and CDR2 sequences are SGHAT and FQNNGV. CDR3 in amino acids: CASSFSLDTTYEQYF. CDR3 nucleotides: TGTGCCAGCAGCTTCTCCTTGGACACCACCTACGAGCAGTACTTC. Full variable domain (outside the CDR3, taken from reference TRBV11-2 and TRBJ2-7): EAGVAQSPRYKIIEKRQSVAFWCNPISGHATLYWYQQILGQGPKLLIQFQNNGVVDDSQLPKDRFSAERLKGVDSTLKIQPAKLEDSAVYLCASSFSLDTTYEQYFGPGTRLTVT.

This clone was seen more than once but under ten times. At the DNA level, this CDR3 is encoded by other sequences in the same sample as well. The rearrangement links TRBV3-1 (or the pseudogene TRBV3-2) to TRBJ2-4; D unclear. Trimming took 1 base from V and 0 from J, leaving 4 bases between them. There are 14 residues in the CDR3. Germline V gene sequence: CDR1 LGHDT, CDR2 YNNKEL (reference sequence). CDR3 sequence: CASSQGLAKNIQYF. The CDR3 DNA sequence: TGTGCCAGCAGCCAAGGGCTAGCCAAAAACATTCAGTACTTC.